Below, 18 T cell receptor beta chains from the same sample are listed, as sequenced in a study of blood T cell repertoires in COVID-19 (dated by TCRdb to the early 2020s). Library prep was done by the immunoSEQ multiplex PCR assay. TCRdb retrieved this table from immuneACCESS and kept in-frame rearrangements only. Not all clones are present; in checked studies, unresolved V genes account for under half, and no reason is known for the remainder. The sample table contains some 450,000 clones; only one count was recorded for approximately 90% of them. The ten top clones hold around 12% of the sample. Sequenced: peripheral blood. The receptors derive from a woman aged 50 to 60 with COVID-19, enrolled during active disease.

This chain connects TRBV6-5 to TRBJ1-6; D unclear. Germline V lookup: CDR1 MNHEY, CDR2 SVGAGI. This CDR3 region has 14 residues. Trimming removed 9 bases from V and 0 bases from J, with 9 bases in between. CDR3 DNA: TGTGCCAGTCACACCAGCTCCTATAATTCACCCCTCCACTTT. Its protein is CASHTSSYNSPLHF.

The genes are TRBV9 and TRBJ1-3; the match to TRBD1 covers 12 bases. Germline loops: CDR1 SGDLS, CDR2 YYNGEE. The CDR3 runs to 16 residues. J was trimmed by 2 bases and V by 3 bases; bases with no gene match: 3. In nucleotides, the CDR3 is TGTGCCAGCAGCGGGGGACAGGGGGCACCTGGAAACACCATATATTTT. This gives the protein CASSGGQGAPGNTIYF.

V usage is TRBV3-1 (or the pseudogene TRBV3-2) and J usage is TRBJ1-1; no definite D call. Trimming shortened V by 7 bases and J by 4 bases, and 16 bases separated the two germline ends. Germline CDR1 is LGHDT and CDR2 is YNNKEL (reference sequence). This CDR3 has 14 residues. The CDR3 loop reads CASNLWEGGTEAFF. The CDR3 region has the DNA TGTGCCAGCAATCTATGGGAGGGAGGCACTGAAGCTTTCTTT.

The chain is built from TRBV7-2 and TRBJ2-7; 9 nucleotides agree with TRBD2. The CDR3 consists of 16 residues. Germline CDR1 reads SGHTA; CDR2 reads FQGNSA. J gave up 3 bases and V 1 base, and 7 bases lay outside the gene matches. DNA for the CDR3: TGTGCCAGCAGCTTAGAATGGCTAGCGGGGTTCTACGAGCAGTACTTC. It is translated as CASSLEWLAGFYEQYF.

This clone was recorded once. V and J are TRBV6-5 and TRBJ2-3; no firm D call. The length of the CDR3 is 11 residues. V was shortened by 7 bases and J by 5 bases, with 7 bases between the two germline ends. Germline values: CDR1 MNHEY, CDR2 SVGAGI. DNA of the CDR3: TGTGCCAGCAAAGGCGGAGATACGCAGTATTTT. Amino acid sequence: CASKGGDTQYF.

V usage is TRBV3-1 (or the pseudogene TRBV3-2) and J usage is TRBJ2-7; D perhaps matches TRBD2 (5 bases). The CDR3 totals 15 residues. Germline CDR1 is LGHDT and CDR2 is YNNKEL (reference sequence). Trimming stripped 0 bases from V and 7 bases from J, with 16 bases between. The CDR3 loop reads CASSQERTPRGEQYF. CDR3 nucleotides: TGTGCCAGCAGCCAAGAAAGGACTCCTCGAGGGGAGCAGTACTTC.

A word on this clone: Sequence at one end of the junction differs from germline and may be a read error. CDR3 sequence reads: CASSKASRQGAGNTEAFF. CDR3 bases: TGTGCCAGCAGTAAAGCGTCCCGCCAGGGGGCGGGGAACACTGAAGCTTTCTTT. V is TRBV6-1 and J is TRBJ1-1; 8 nucleotides agree with TRBD1. CDR1 and CDR2 (germline): MNHNS, SASEGT. The CDR3 contains 18 residues.

The V call is TRBV20-1, the J call TRBJ2-3; 10 bases fit TRBD2. This CDR3 is 17 amino acids long. Germline-derived CDR1 and CDR2 are DFQATT and SNEGSKA (reference sequence). The V gene end was trimmed by 3 bases and the J gene end by 2 bases; junction bases not matched to a gene: 11. In DNA, the CDR3 is TGCAGTGCTAGTCCCCTCGCTAGCGGGGGCTCCACAGATACGCAGTATTTT. Protein sequence: CSASPLASGGSTDTQYF.

This rearrangement joins TRBV20-1 to TRBJ1-2; no definite D call. V lost 7 bases and J 6 bases, leaving 9 bases between the germline ends. The CDR3 has 10 residues. In germline, CDR1 is DFQATT, CDR2 SNEGSKA (reference sequence). The CDR3 region has the DNA TGCAGTGTAGGCCGGGATGGCTACACCTTC. Protein: CSVGRDGYTF.

The chain uses TRBV9 and TRBJ2-2, with 9 bases lining up with TRBD1. The CDR3 is 17 residues long. Trimming cost V 2 bases and J 5 bases; bases outside gene matches: 10. Germline CDR1 SGDLS, CDR2 YYNGEE. The DNA for the CDR3 is TGTGCCAGCAGCGTCGGGTTGGGGACAGGGAAGACCGGGGAGCTGTTTTTT. Amino acids: CASSVGLGTGKTGELFF.

V and J are TRBV9 and TRBJ2-3, with 7 bases aligning to TRBD2. Trimming removed 1 base from V and 0 bases from J; junction bases left unmatched: 2. CDR1 is SGDLS and CDR2 is YYNGEE in the germline V gene. This CDR3 spans 15 amino acids. The CDR3 coding sequence is TGTGCCAGCAGCGTAACTAGCGCGAGCACAGATACGCAGTATTTT. This sequence encodes CASSVTSASTDTQYF.

The chain has TRBV19 and TRBJ2-7; D might be TRBD1 (6 bases). This CDR3 comprises 15 residues. V was trimmed by 8 bases and J by 0 bases, leaving 17 bases between them. Germline loops: CDR1 LNHDA, CDR2 SQIVND (reference sequence). For the CDR3, the DNA is TGTGCCAGTCACCCCAGGGGCGGTCCCTCCTACGAGCAGTACTTC. Translation: CASHPRGGPSYEQYF.

This chain links TRBV2 with TRBJ1-2; TRBD1 matches 8 bases. The length of the CDR3 is 13 residues. Germline CDR1 SNHLY, CDR2 FYNNEI. With V trimmed by 7 bases and J by 8 bases, 9 bases remained unmatched. Here the CDR3 reads CASKETGVEGYTF. The CDR3, as DNA: TGTGCCAGCAAAGAGACAGGGGTAGAAGGCTACACCTTC.

This clone came up once. The chain has TRBV18 and TRBJ2-3; D is unresolved. V was trimmed by 3 bases and J by 6 bases, leaving 4 bases between them. CDR1 KGHSH and CDR2 LQKENI come from the germline V gene. The CDR3 spans 11 residues. The DNA for the CDR3 is TGTGCCAGCTCACCGGGCGATACGCAGTATTTT. Its translation is CASSPGDTQYF.

The chain uses TRBV14 and TRBJ2-7; 7 bases are shared with TRBD1. Germline V CDR1 and CDR2: SGHDN, FVKESK. This CDR3 has 15 residues. V was clipped by 1 base and J by 2 bases; unmatched bases: 5. This CDR3 reads CASSQGTGLAYEQYF. The CDR3 DNA is TGTGCCAGCAGCCAAGGGACAGGCCTTGCCTACGAGCAGTACTTC.

About this clone itself: The same CDR3 can be traced to other DNA sequences in this sample. The rearrangement uses TRBV7-2 and TRBJ2-3; possible D gene TRBD2, 5 bases. CDR1 is SGHTA and CDR2 is FQGNSA in the germline V gene. V was clipped by 1 base and J by 3 bases, with 8 bases between them. The CDR3 length is 14 residues. The CDR3 protein is CASSLDRGTDTQYF. In DNA form, the CDR3 reads TGTGCCAGCAGCTTAGATCGAGGGACAGATACGCAGTATTTT.

V and J are TRBV10-1 and TRBJ2-7; 8 bases line up with TRBD1. Looked up from germline, CDR1 is WNHNN and CDR2 is SYGVQD (reference sequence). Trimming removed 4 bases from V and 3 bases from J; junction bases left unmatched: 8. The CDR3 runs to 15 residues. The CDR3 region is CASSGPGQGNYEQYF. The DNA for the CDR3 is TGCGCCAGCAGTGGTCCCGGACAGGGAAACTACGAGCAGTACTTC.

V gene TRBV5-4 combines with J gene TRBJ1-2, with D maybe TRBD1 (5 bases). Germline lookup yields CDR1 SGHNT and CDR2 YYREEE (reference sequence). CDR3 length: 15 amino acids. V shed 0 bases and J shed 3 bases, with 12 bases lying between them. CDR3 in DNA: TGTGCCAGCAGCTTGGCGGGGGTTGCCGACTATGGCTACACCTTC. It encodes CASSLAGVADYGYTF.